These 32 T cell receptor beta chains were sequenced from one sample in a study of shared clonotypes between healthy human individuals. Profiled with immunoSEQ multiplex PCR; TCRdb holds only in-frame clones, not every one. The table includes 2 million to 2.5 million clones, approximately 94% detected once. The material sequenced was naive CD4+ T cells sorted from blood. Subset defined: CD45RA+ positively selected. The receptor set was obtained from a man aged 18 to 29 in good health.

On this clone itself: Other DNA sequences of this sample code for an identical CDR3. The gene calls are TRBV6-5 and TRBJ2-7; TRBD2 matches at 10 bases. Trimming at V came to 5 bases and at J to 6 bases, leaving 7 bases not matched to a gene. This CDR3 comprises 14 residues. Germline-derived CDR1 and CDR2 are MNHEY and SVGAGI. In DNA form, the CDR3 reads TGTGCCAGCAGTCCCCTAGCGGGAGTGGGCGAGCAGTACTTC. This encodes CASSPLAGVGEQYF.

CDR3 in amino acids: CASSLQGARNEQFF. The CDR3 DNA sequence: TGTGCCAGCAGCTTACAGGGGGCGCGCAATGAGCAGTTCTTC. The J gene is TRBJ2-1, the V gene TRBV5-8; 9 nucleotides agree with TRBD1. The CDR3 loop spans 14 amino acids. CDR1 and CDR2 (germline): SGHTS, YDEGEE. The ends lost 2 bases at V and 6 bases at J; junction bases unmatched: 3.

This sequence joins TRBV10-3 and TRBJ2-5; 9 nucleotides match TRBD1. The J segment lost 4 bases and the V segment lost 4 bases, leaving 4 bases of the junction unmatched. The CDR3 consists of 14 residues. Germline V lookup: CDR1 ENHRY, CDR2 SYGVKD. In DNA, the CDR3 is TGTGCCATCAGTGTAGCGGACAGGGGAGAGACCCAGTACTTC. Translation: CAISVADRGETQYF.

This chain uses TRBV5-1 with TRBJ2-7; 7 bases match TRBD2. The V gene end was trimmed by 7 bases and the J gene end by 5 bases; junction bases not matched to a gene: 12. Per germline, CDR1 SGHRS and CDR2 YFSETQ. There are 14 residues in the CDR3. CDR3: CASSRGEAGNEQYF. In nucleotides, the CDR3 is TGCGCCAGCTCCCGGGGGGAGGCCGGAAACGAGCAGTACTTC.

The V and J genes are TRBV5-1 and TRBJ2-7; 9 positions match TRBD1. CDR1 SGHRS and CDR2 YFSETQ come from the germline V gene. After removal of 3 bases from V and 5 bases from J, the junction contained 6 bases not matched to a gene. The CDR3 length is 14 residues. The CDR3 sequence is CASSSSGTGNEQYF. CDR3 DNA: TGCGCCAGCAGCTCCTCCGGGACAGGGAACGAGCAGTACTTC.

The chain has TRBV10-3 and TRBJ2-2, with D perhaps TRBD1 (6 bases). V was clipped by 5 bases and J by 1 base, with 8 bases between them. Germline CDR1 is ENHRY and CDR2 is SYGVKD. This CDR3 is 14 amino acids long. CDR3 amino acids: CAISTGLNTGELFF. CDR3 nucleotide sequence: TGTGCCATCAGTACAGGGCTGAACACCGGGGAGCTGTTTTTT.

About this clone itself: Other DNA sequences in the sample encode the same CDR3. This chain joins TRBV5-1 and TRBJ2-1, with D hard to call. V lost 2 bases and J lost 8, with 5 bases in between. In germline, CDR1 is SGHRS, CDR2 YFSETQ. The CDR3 consists of 11 residues. The CDR3 region is CASSFLDEQFF. The CDR3 nucleotides read TGCGCCAGCAGCTTCCTCGATGAGCAGTTCTTC.

CDR3 region: CASSSELSMETQYF. The CDR3 region has the DNA TGTGCCAGCAGTTCGGAACTTTCAATGGAGACCCAGTACTTC. V is TRBV6-6 and J is TRBJ2-5; D is ambiguous. V was pared by 4 bases and J by 5 bases, with 14 bases between. Germline CDR1 and CDR2: MNHNY and SVGAGI (reference sequence). The CDR3 extends over 14 amino acids.

Of note for this clone: Other DNA sequences in this sample translate to the same CDR3. The rearrangement uses TRBV4-1 and TRBJ2-3; TRBD2 might be the D (5 bases). The CDR3 runs 14 residues. The germline V gene has CDR1 MGHRA and CDR2 YSYEKL. V lost 3 bases, J lost 0 bases, and 7 bases lay in between. The CDR3 sequence is CASSQSGSTDTQYF. DNA of the CDR3: TGCGCCAGCAGCCAGAGCGGTAGCACAGATACGCAGTATTTT.

This clone came up once. The CDR3 sequence is CASSYSSEGWLQYF. DNA of the CDR3: TGTGCCAGCAGTTACTCTAGCGAGGGGTGGCTACAGTACTTC. The chain combines TRBV6-5 with TRBJ2-7, with D perhaps TRBD1 or TRBD2 (5 bases each). Trimming pared 0 bases from V and 10 bases from J, leaving 16 bases between. Germline CDR1 is MNHEY and CDR2 is SVGAGI. The CDR3 extends over 14 amino acids.

This clone was observed a single time. The V gene is TRBV28, the J gene TRBJ2-2; 8 bases align to TRBD2. Trimming at V came to 8 bases and at J to 6 bases, leaving 8 bases not matched to a gene. Per germline, CDR1 MDHEN and CDR2 SYDVKM. The CDR3 is 14 amino acids. CDR3 amino acids: CASYPGLVAGELFF. CDR3 nucleotide sequence: TGTGCCAGCTACCCGGGACTAGTCGCCGGGGAGCTGTTTTTT.

With respect to this clone: At one end, the junction sequence differs from germline, possibly due to a read error. V usage is TRBV28 and J usage is TRBJ2-4; D perhaps matches TRBD2 (7 bases). The CDR3 is made up of 16 amino acids. Per germline, CDR1 MDHEN and CDR2 SYDVKM. The CDR3 DNA sequence: TGTGCCAGCAGCCTAAGGGGGGGCAATAGGAAAATCATTCAGTACTTC. It is translated as CASSLRGGNRKIIQYF.

The CDR3 region is CASSPRTAANSPLHF. The CDR3 DNA follows: TGTGCCAGCAGCCCCCGGACAGCGGCTAATTCACCCCTCCACTTT. The chain recombines TRBV7-9 with TRBJ1-6, with D possibly matching TRBD1 (6 bases). V was clipped by 5 bases and J by 6 bases, with 14 bases between them. CDR1 and CDR2 from the germline V gene are SEHNR and FQNEAQ (reference sequence). CDR3 size: 15 residues. The whole variable domain, filled in from reference TRBV7-9 and TRBJ1-6, reads DTGVSQNPRHKITKRGQNVTFRCDPISEHNRLYWYRQTLGQGPEFLTYFQNEAQLEKSRLLSDRFSAERPKGSFSTLEIQRTEQGDSAMYLCASSPRTAANSPLHFGNGTRLTVT.

This chain uses TRBV29-1 with TRBJ2-1, with 8 bases matching TRBD1. With V trimmed by 5 bases and J by 3 bases, 3 bases remained unmatched. The germline V gene encodes CDR1 SQVTM and CDR2 ANQGSEA. This CDR3 is built from 13 residues. The CDR3 region has the DNA TGCAGCGTTCCCGACAGGGGCTACAATGAGCAGTTCTTC. This gives the protein CSVPDRGYNEQFF.

This chain joins TRBV28 and TRBJ1-1, with D perhaps matching TRBD1 (5 bases). Germline V lookup: CDR1 MDHEN, CDR2 SYDVKM. Trimming cost V 6 bases and J 4 bases, with 21 bases left between them. The CDR3 extends over 16 amino acids. CDR3 region: CASSTPGRPGSTEAFF. CDR3 coding DNA: TGTGCCAGCAGCACTCCGGGCCGTCCAGGGAGCACTGAAGCTTTCTTT.

Details on this clone: Other nucleotide sequences from this sample produce the same CDR3. V is TRBV30 and J is TRBJ2-5; D call uncertain. The CDR3 has 11 residues. The germline gives CDR1 GTSNPN, CDR2 SVGIG (reference sequence). Between the trimmed V and J ends, which lost 3 bases and 3 bases, there was a span of 5 bases. CDR3 in DNA: TGTGCCTGGAGCACGGAAGAGACCCAGTACTTC. Residues: CAWSTEETQYF.

In DNA form, the CDR3 reads TGTGCCAGCAGTTTATCCACAGTAAAGTTTGAAGCTTTCTTT. It is translated as CASSLSTVKFEAFF. The chain recombines TRBV28 with TRBJ1-1; D uncertain. V was cut by 1 base and J by 7 bases, with 13 bases left in between. The CDR3 spans 14 residues. CDR1 is MDHEN and CDR2 is SYDVKM in the germline V gene.

This clone was seen a single time. At the DNA level, this CDR3 is encoded by other sequences in the same sample as well. This chain uses TRBV5-1 with TRBJ1-1; D ambiguous. CDR1 and CDR2 (germline): SGHRS, YFSETQ. The V gene lost 0 bases and the J gene lost 4 bases, with 7 bases spanning the gap. There are 13 residues in the CDR3. In DNA, the CDR3 is TGCGCCAGCAGCTTGGGCCAAGCCACTGAAGCTTTCTTT. The encoded protein is CASSLGQATEAFF. Combining the CDR3 with reference TRBV5-1 and TRBJ1-1 gives the whole variable domain KAGVTQTPRYLIKTRGQQVTLSCSPISGHRSVSWYQQTPGQGLQFLFEYFSETQRNKGNFPGRFSGRQFSNSRSEMNVSTLELGDSALYLCASSLGQATEAFFGQGTRLTVV.

This chain links TRBV15 with TRBJ1-2; 10 bases are a match to TRBD1. The germline V gene has CDR1 LNHNV and CDR2 YYDKDF (reference sequence). V shed 1 base and J 7 bases; nucleotides not matched to a gene: 9. The CDR3 totals 16 residues. The chain's CDR3 is CATSRVLPGTGVGYTF. Written as DNA, the CDR3 is TGTGCCACCAGCAGAGTCCTCCCCGGGACAGGGGTTGGCTACACCTTC.

The CDR3 bases are TGTGCCAGCAGCCTTATATGGGTAAATGAAAAACTGTTTTTT. This codes for CASSLIWVNEKLFF. The V gene is TRBV6-1, the J gene TRBJ1-4; D gene uncertain. V shed 6 bases and J shed 5 bases, with 13 bases lying between them. This CDR3 spans 14 amino acids. Germline CDR1 MNHNS, CDR2 SASEGT.

J is TRBJ1-1 and V is TRBV10-1; D is unresolved. V was trimmed by 2 bases and J by 2 bases, leaving 15 bases between them. The germline CDR1 and CDR2 sequences are WNHNN and SYGVQD (reference sequence). There are 16 residues in the CDR3. CDR3 protein: CASSETTGISNTEAFF. CDR3 in DNA: TGCGCCAGCAGTGAGACGACGGGAATCAGCAACACTGAAGCTTTCTTT.

This chain connects TRBV19 to TRBJ2-2, with a possible D match to TRBD1 (5 bases). V was clipped by 11 bases and J by 1 base, with 17 bases between them. Germline CDR1 reads LNHDA; CDR2 reads SQIVND (reference sequence). The CDR3 extends over 15 amino acids. In DNA, the CDR3 is TGTGCCGCTCAGGGCGGAGAGTTGAACACCGGGGAGCTGTTTTTT. This sequence encodes CAAQGGELNTGELFF.

The table lists this clone with a few counts. J is TRBJ1-2 and V is TRBV28, with D possibly matching TRBD1 (6 bases). CDR3 length: 15 amino acids. CDR1 and CDR2 from the germline V gene are MDHEN and SYDVKM. Trimming left V 1 base short and J 4 bases short, with 13 bases between. The CDR3 sequence: CASSLSGTTSYGYTF. The DNA of the CDR3 is TGTGCCAGCAGTTTATCTGGGACAACCTCCTATGGCTACACCTTC.

The chain carries TRBV23-1 and TRBJ2-7, with D tentatively TRBD1 (5 bases). TRBV23-1 is noted as an ORF with a role that remains uncertain. The CDR3 loop spans 15 amino acids. V was shortened by 3 bases and J by 7 bases, with 19 bases between the two germline ends. The CDR3 region is CASSQPGYPGAEQYF. The CDR3 bases are TGCGCCAGCAGTCAGCCAGGGTACCCCGGTGCGGAGCAGTACTTC.

The rearrangement links TRBV7-6 to TRBJ1-1, with TRBD1 matching over 9 bases. V shed 0 bases, J shed 4 bases, and the junction held 9 bases outside the gene matches. The CDR3 covers 17 residues. Germline V CDR1 and CDR2: SGHVS, FNYEAQ. CDR3 sequence: CASSLASGTGLGTEAFF. The CDR3 region has the DNA TGTGCCAGCAGCTTAGCGTCCGGGACAGGGCTAGGCACTGAAGCTTTCTTT.

Comments on this clone: Other DNA sequences in the same sample also yield this CDR3. CDR3 sequence: CASSEGNSPLHF. CDR3 nucleotides: TGCGCCAGCAGTGAAGGGAATTCACCCCTCCACTTT. The chain has TRBV10-1 and TRBJ1-6; D is undetermined. This CDR3 spans 12 amino acids. CDR1 is WNHNN, CDR2 SYGVQD, per germline (reference sequence). Trimming left V 3 bases short and J 7 bases short, with 4 bases between.

In its sample, this clone was seen once. This chain uses TRBV14 with TRBJ2-3; D remains unclear. The CDR3 sequence is 16 residues long. Deletions cut 4 bases from V and 2 bases from J, with 16 bases between. CDR1 and CDR2 (germline): SGHDN, FVKESK. CDR3 nucleotide sequence: TGTGCCAGCAGCCCCACCCGAAATGTAAACACAGATACGCAGTATTTT. Its translation: CASSPTRNVNTDTQYF.

This chain links TRBV10-3 with TRBJ2-7; D is possibly TRBD1 (6 bases). Per the germline V gene, CDR1 is ENHRY and CDR2 is SYGVKD. The CDR3 is 15 amino acids. Trimming left V 6 bases short and J 5 bases short, with 20 bases between. Here the CDR3 DNA reads TGTGCCATCAGCAAAGGGGGTTCAGGGGTCGACGAGCAGTACTTC. Its translation: CAISKGGSGVDEQYF.

J is TRBJ2-3 and V is TRBV18; 14 nucleotides agree with TRBD2. CDR1 and CDR2 (germline): KGHSH, LQKENI. Losses at the gene ends were 0 bases for V and 0 bases for J; bases not matched to a gene: 8. CDR3 length: 20 amino acids. CDR3: CASSPPGLAGGRVSTDTQYF. CDR3 nucleotides: TGTGCCAGCTCACCACCCGGACTAGCGGGAGGACGCGTTAGCACAGATACGCAGTATTTT.

The chain employs TRBV30 and TRBJ1-5; TRBD1 might be the D (6 bases). The CDR3 sequence is 18 residues long. Trimming removed 0 bases from V and 1 base from J, with 19 bases in between. CDR1 GTSNPN and CDR2 SVGIG come from the germline V gene (reference sequence). This CDR3 reads CAWSVRGQGLLSNQPQHF. Here the CDR3 DNA reads TGTGCCTGGAGTGTACGAGGGCAGGGGTTGCTCAGCAATCAGCCCCAGCATTTT. The full variable domain, its missing parts supplied by reference TRBV30 and TRBJ1-5, is SQTIHQWPATLVQPVGSPLSLECTVEGTSNPNLYWYRQAAGRGLQLLFYSVGIGQISSEVPQNLSASRPQDRQFILSSKKLLLSDSGFYLCAWSVRGQGLLSNQPQHFGDGTRLSIL.

The chain uses TRBV10-1 and TRBJ2-2, with 13 bases aligning to TRBD2. This CDR3 is 18 amino acids long. V gave up 4 bases and J gave up 6 bases; unmatched junction bases: 11. CDR1 is WNHNN, CDR2 SYGVQD, per germline (reference sequence). The CDR3 region is CASSAGKGLAGAAGELFF. CDR3 bases: TGCGCCAGCAGTGCAGGAAAAGGACTAGCGGGAGCGGCCGGGGAGCTGTTTTTT.

The gene calls are TRBV5-1 and TRBJ2-2, with 9 nucleotides matching TRBD1. The junction had 6 bases not matched to a gene; V was cut back by 6 bases and J by 3 bases. Looked up from germline, CDR1 is SGHRS and CDR2 is YFSETQ. CDR3 length equals 15 residues. The CDR3, as DNA: TGCGCCAGCACCAGGGACAGGGTGGACACCGGGGAGCTGTTTTTT. Its protein product is CASTRDRVDTGELFF.